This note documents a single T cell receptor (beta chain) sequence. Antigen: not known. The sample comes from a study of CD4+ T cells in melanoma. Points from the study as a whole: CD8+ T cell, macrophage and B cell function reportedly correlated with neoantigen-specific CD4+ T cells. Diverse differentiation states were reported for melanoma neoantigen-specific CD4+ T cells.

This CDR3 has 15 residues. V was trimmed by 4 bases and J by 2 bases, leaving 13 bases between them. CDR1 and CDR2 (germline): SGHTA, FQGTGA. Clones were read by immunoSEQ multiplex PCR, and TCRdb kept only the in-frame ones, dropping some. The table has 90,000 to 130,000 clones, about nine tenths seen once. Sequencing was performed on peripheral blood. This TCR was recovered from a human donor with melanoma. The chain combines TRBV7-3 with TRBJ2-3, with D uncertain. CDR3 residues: CASSSPDGDTDTQYF. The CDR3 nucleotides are TGTGCCAGCAGCTCCCCCGATGGGGACACAGATACGCAGTATTTT.